This entry lists 12 T cell receptor beta chains sequenced from one sample in a study of spatial heterogeneity in lung cancer. Time point indicated: sample taken at primary tumor resection. Extraction of whole RNA from tumor, nontumor lung or frozen PBMC preceded unsorted sequencing. TCRdb re-called the 5' RACE reads through MiXCR, storing one row per CDR3 protein. The profile shows approximately 49,000 distinct CDR3 sequences, less than 6% of them singletons. The specimen comprised PBMCs, sampled at surgery. The receptor source for this set is a male donor with early-stage non-small cell lung cancer.

Many counts were recorded for this clonotype. This chain uses TRBV7-6 with TRBJ2-1, with a tentative D call TRBD2 (6 bases). Germline loops: CDR1 SGHVS, CDR2 FNYEAQ. This CDR3 is 17 amino acids long. Trimming pared 1 base from V and 0 bases from J, leaving 13 bases between. CDR3 bases: TGTGCCAGCAGCTTAGAAGGGCGGGGTAGCTCCTACAATGAGCAGTTCTTC. This translates into CASSLEGRGSSYNEQFF.

This clonotype occurred many times. The rearrangement links TRBV20-1 to TRBJ2-5; D is unclear. Germline V gene data show CDR1 as DFQATT and CDR2 as SNEGSKA (reference sequence). The CDR3 totals 12 residues. Deletions cut 3 bases from V and 1 base from J, with 6 bases between. The CDR3 region is CSARYLQETQYF. The CDR3 nucleotides read TGCAGTGCTAGGTACCTCCAAGAGACCCAGTACTTC.

This clonotype has ten or more counts. CDR3 amino acids: CASSWTGELFF. The CDR3 coding sequence is TGTGCCAGCAGTTGGACCGGGGAGCTGTTTTTT. The V call is TRBV6-2 or TRBV6-3, the J call TRBJ2-2; D not resolved. CDR3 length: 11 residues. Germline assignment: CDR1 MNHEY and CDR2 SVGEGT. V shed 4 bases and J shed 5 bases, with 2 bases lying between them.

This clonotype has just a few counts. The CDR3 DNA is TGTGCCAGCAGTGAAGGAAGGAGGCTCGGCTACACCTTC. Protein product: CASSEGRRLGYTF. This sequence joins TRBV6-1 and TRBJ1-2; D is ambiguous. Germline V CDR1 and CDR2: MNHNS, SASEGT. V was shortened by 1 base and J by 8 bases, with 11 bases between the two germline ends. The CDR3 loop spans 13 amino acids.

This clonotype appeared many times. The chain is built from TRBV4-3 and TRBJ2-7, with D perhaps TRBD1 (5 bases). The CDR3 contains 13 residues. The germline V gene has CDR1 LGHNA and CDR2 YSLEER. V was shortened by 0 bases and J by 7 bases, with 10 bases between the two germline ends. The CDR3 DNA reads TGCGCCAGCAGCCAAGAAGGGGCTGGGGAGCAGTACTTC. Translated, it gives CASSQEGAGEQYF.

At least ten counts were recorded for this clonotype. The chain uses TRBV29-1 and TRBJ2-5; the D gene is possibly TRBD1 (5 bases). The CDR3 covers 12 residues. Between the trimmed V and J ends, which lost 6 bases and 0 bases, there was a span of 8 bases. Germline CDR1 is SQVTM and CDR2 is ANQGSEA. The CDR3 bases are TGCAGCGTCATGACAGACCAAGAGACCCAGTACTTC. This sequence encodes CSVMTDQETQYF. Complete variable domain (other parts from reference TRBV29-1 and TRBJ2-5): SAVISQKPSRDICQRGTSLTIQCQVDSQVTMMFWYRQQPGQSLTLIATANQGSEATYESGFVIDKFPISRPNLTFSTLTVSNMSPEDSSIYLCSVMTDQETQYFGPGTRLLVL.

This clonotype was found many times. This chain joins TRBV5-4 and TRBJ2-7, with D maybe TRBD1 (6 bases). Trimming removed 4 bases from V and 3 bases from J, with 14 bases in between. From germline, CDR1 is SGHNT and CDR2 YYREEE (reference sequence). The length of the CDR3 is 14 residues. The CDR3 DNA follows: TGTGCCAGCAGCCCCAGGGGAAAGGACTACGAGCAGTACTTC. This encodes CASSPRGKDYEQYF.

This clonotype was observed many times. The CDR3 nucleotides are TGTGCCAGCAGCTTGCCGAGGGGAGCCTTATTCTTC. Translated: CASSLPRGALFF. The chain links TRBV5-6 to TRBJ2-1; D assignment may be TRBD1 or TRBD2 (5 bases each). Germline CDR1 SGHDT, CDR2 YYEEEE. The CDR3 contains 12 residues. V lost 1 base and J 16 bases, leaving 15 bases between the germline ends.

This clonotype was observed many times. The rearrangement links TRBV29-1 to TRBJ2-3, with unresolved D. This CDR3 contains 11 residues. Trimming took 2 bases from V and 0 from J, leaving 0 bases between them. Germline CDR1 is SQVTM and CDR2 is ANQGSEA. CDR3 in DNA: TGCAGCGTTGAAAGCACAGATACGCAGTATTTT. Protein: CSVESTDTQYF.

At least ten counts were recorded for this clonotype. The CDR3, as DNA: TGCGCCAGCAGCTTGGTGGTGGGAGCTGGCAATGAGCAGTTCTTC. Its translation: CASSLVVGAGNEQFF. The J gene is TRBJ2-1, the V gene TRBV5-1; D is perhaps TRBD2 (5 bases). V was clipped by 0 bases and J by 6 bases, with 13 bases between them. CDR3 length: 15 residues. The V gene's germline CDR1 is SGHRS and CDR2 YFSETQ.

The sample holds many counts of this clonotype. The V call is TRBV20-1, the J call TRBJ2-3, with D unresolved. Germline CDR1 reads DFQATT; CDR2 reads SNEGSKA (reference sequence). V was clipped by 3 bases and J by 6 bases, with 13 bases between them. CDR3 length: 13 residues. Written as DNA, the CDR3 is TGCAGTGCTAGGAGGTTGGCTGAGGATACGCAGTATTTT. It specifies CSARRLAEDTQYF.

Ten or more counts support this clonotype. This chain joins TRBV7-9 and TRBJ2-3, with 7 bases identical to TRBD2. The J segment lost 2 bases and the V segment lost 5 bases, leaving 10 bases of the junction unmatched. Per the germline V gene, CDR1 is SEHNR and CDR2 is FQNEAQ (reference sequence). The CDR3 runs 16 residues. This CDR3 is CASSRSSGSSTDTQYF. CDR3 nucleotides: TGTGCCAGCAGCCGATCTAGCGGATCCTCCACAGATACGCAGTATTTT.